This T cell receptor (beta chain) was sequenced during a study of regulatory T cells in long-lasting Graves disease (dated by TCRdb to about 2021). About the investigation overall: Patients with newly diagnosed Graves' disease had been on antithyroid drugs for under 3 months. The study was registered as a clinical trial and conducted in China. This study used TCR sequencing and RNA sequencing of peripheral blood to compare persistent Graves' disease patients against newly diagnosed Graves' disease patients. A total of about 33 samples were covered by TCR sequencing, comprising approximately 13 persistent and around 20 newly diagnosed Graves' disease patients. The full study reports these points: The authors acknowledged the small sample size as a limitation that may reduce accuracy. Compared with newly diagnosed patients, patients with persistent Graves' disease had lower TCR Shannon entropy and fewer highly expanded clones, which suggests clonal expansion. Peripheral blood alone was examined, since thyroid tissue, which constituted the primary lesion, could not be accessed. Only the TCR beta chain was sequenced and analyzed. TRBV28, TRBJ1-2 and TRBJ2-5 were preferentially used in persistent disease, while TRBV20-1 and TRBJ2-1 were favored in newly diagnosed disease. More public clonotypes were shared among persistent patients (more than 2,500) than among newly diagnosed patients (approximately 1,000).

The label giving this sample's time point can be read as: newly diagnosed GD, antithyroid drugs for less than 3 months. For both TCR sequencing and RNA sequencing, RNA was extracted from PBMCs in TRIzol. The diagnosis of Graves' disease was made according to American Thyroid Association guidelines. Recruitment of patients was carried out at an endocrinology department in Xi'an, China. From each patient, around 9 milliliters of peripheral blood was collected into an EDTA anticoagulant tube. Ficoll Paque Plus density gradient separation was used to isolate PBMCs, and no additional T cell sorting was done. RNA quality was checked with an Agilent 2100 Bioanalyzer and agarose gel, and concentration with a NanoDrop 2000. Including the terminal cysteine and phenylalanine, the CDR3 comprises 14 residues. Of the read, only the CDR3 DNA is kept; its 42 bases are in frame from base 1. Via the germline V gene (reference sequence), CDR1 is MNHEY and CDR2 SMNVEV. V is reduced by 3 bases and J by 6 bases, leaving a spacing of 14 bases between them.

Preparation of the library involved multiplex PCR. The reads were generated on an Illumina HiSeq 4000. TCR beta libraries were built with iRepertoire HTBI primers and Arm-PCR amplification of CDR3 regions. PCR products were gel purified before sequencing. On the study's bioinformatics: Gene usage analysis of CDR3 amino acid clonotypes relied on the roughly 60 TRBV and 15 or so TRBJ segments identified across samples. COPE and FqMerger were used to merge the filtered high-quality paired reads into contigs. BLAST was used to align contigs to the IMGT TRBV, TRBD and TRBJ reference genes, and CDR3 was defined following IMGT. Highly expanded clones were defined as clonotypes with a frequency above 0.1%. Shannon entropy served as the measure of repertoire diversity, while the Gini coefficient captured V-J evenness. Clonotypes shared by more than one individual were considered public. The raw public reads went through TCRdb reprocessing: fastp at Q25, MiXCR clone calling, in-frame beta chains kept. Each entry merges the rows of one CDR3 protein and shows their most common DNA and genes. Here the V and J calls rest on TCRdb's processing, not on the authors' analysis. In this sample the table shows 510,000 or so distinct CDR3 sequences, more than 10% of which occur a single time. Of the sample, roughly 8.2% is held by the ten largest clones.

This clonotype was counted at least ten times. The antigen it binds to is not known. Base qualities are not provided; no much larger clone lies one nucleotide away. The same data also contributed to another study, on T cells in Graves' hyperthyroidism and ophthalmopathy. The second investigation adds: A patient counted as having stable Graves' hyperthyroidism if no progression to ophthalmopathy occurred over 18 months of follow-up. Hyperthyroidism patients were newly diagnosed, with disease duration under 2 months, and aged 18 to 65 years. Patients with uncontrolled infections, other autoimmune diseases, pregnancy or lactation were excluded. Clinical symptoms, serum thyroxine and TRAb, thyroid ultrasound, and orbital computed tomography formed the basis for the diagnoses. A first-round RT-PCR of the TCR CDR3 used the HTBI primer set with the Qiagen OneStep RT-PCR kit. Most expanded thyroid clonotypes (frequency above 0.001) were also detected in blood, suggesting blood repertoires may reflect thyroid immune responses. A model built on a 13 V-J signature distinguished ophthalmopathy from stable hyperthyroidism, reaching around 87% sensitivity and about 81% specificity in cross-validation and 80%/75% in testing. In validation, progression to ophthalmopathy was predicted by the model with 65% to 71% sensitivity and nearly 75% specificity, a median of roughly 6.4 months before onset. TCR V-J signatures able to tell the groups apart were searched for in a discovery cohort of about a hundred patients, of whom approximately 40 had Graves' ophthalmopathy and under 65 had stable Graves' hyperthyroidism. An independent validation cohort of under 20 hyperthyroidism patients and 15 or so patients who later progressed to ophthalmopathy tested prospective prediction of ophthalmopathy. The approximately 90 discovery patients were randomly split 7:3 into training and test sets. The study also compared thyroid tissue and blood T-cell repertoires from roughly 6 Graves' hyperthyroidism patients. After sampling, hyperthyroidism patients received methimazole starting at 30 mg daily, and ophthalmopathy patients received high-dose intravenous methylprednisolone. The libraries were constructed in a second round of multiplex PCR and then size-selected and purified. Libraries were sequenced paired-end with 100 bp reads on an Illumina HiSeq2000. SOAPnuke was used to process the raw data, with reads discarded if the reads contained adapters or uncalled bases, had a mean Phred below 15, or lacked an exact constant-primer or identifier match. High-quality paired reads were merged using COPE v1.2.5, and each unique nucleotide sequence was defined as a clonotype. MiTCR v1.1 was used to align the clonotypes against IMGT TRBV, TRBD and TRBJ reference segments. The analysis included only V-J combinations with a frequency above 0.0001, which together covered roughly 99% of the repertoires. The TCS score was defined as the ratio of F50 (clonal expansion) to E x V (chaos), calculated using BLOSUM62-based TCRdist between CDR3 peptides within each V-J. Welch's t-statistics and random forest reduced around 520 V-J features to fewer than 15, which were used in a naive Bayes classifier (R e1071). No statistical method was used to fix the sample size in advance, and group allocation was not hidden from the investigators. TCR Vbeta CDR3 sequencing of 120 to 150 peripheral blood samples (under 45 ophthalmopathy, 75 hyperthyroidism and some 17 progressor patients) is reported in the paper.

The material was peripheral blood mononuclear cells (PBMCs), obtained at new diagnosis, from a patient treated with antithyroid drugs. This sequence uses TRBV27 and TRBJ1-2; TRBD1 might be the D gene, on 5 matching bases. The sequence derives from a woman aged 25-40 years with Graves disease. Donor details come from another sample of the same person, matched by shared clones. Here is the DNA: TGTGCCAGCAGTTTGTACTGGGGGGGAAATGGCTACACCTTC. Its product reads: CASSLYWGGNGYTF.